Sequencing of this T cell receptor (beta chain) was carried out in a study of T cell responses to AZD1222 COVID-19 vaccine. Study outcomes and limitations: Nearly half of spike-specific TCRs reportedly target variant regions that are unmutated in the B.1.351 and B.1.1.7 variants. At study baseline, merely roughly 6 AZD1222 recipients were seropositive. Donor demographics were predominantly white British with a female majority; clonal diversity may be underestimated.

The count of this clone is one. Its target is unknown. Some clones are missing from TCRdb's copy, which holds only in-frame ones; the method was immunoSEQ multiplex PCR. The sample yields about 94,000 clones, 85% seen once. Trimming removed 2 bases at V and 6 bases at J, with 14 bases between. This CDR3 has 14 amino acids. Germline values: CDR1 MNHEY, CDR2 SVGAGI. The sequence was collected from an adult who received the AZD1222 COVID-19 vaccine. The input for sequencing was peripheral blood, taken 28 days after the second AZD1222 dose. The rearrangement links TRBV6-5 to TRBJ2-7, with TRBD2 as a possible D gene (6 bases). The CDR3 nucleotides are TGTGCCAGCAGTTACGAAAGGGAGGCGGGCGAGCAGTACTTC. Translation gives CASSYEREAGEQYF.